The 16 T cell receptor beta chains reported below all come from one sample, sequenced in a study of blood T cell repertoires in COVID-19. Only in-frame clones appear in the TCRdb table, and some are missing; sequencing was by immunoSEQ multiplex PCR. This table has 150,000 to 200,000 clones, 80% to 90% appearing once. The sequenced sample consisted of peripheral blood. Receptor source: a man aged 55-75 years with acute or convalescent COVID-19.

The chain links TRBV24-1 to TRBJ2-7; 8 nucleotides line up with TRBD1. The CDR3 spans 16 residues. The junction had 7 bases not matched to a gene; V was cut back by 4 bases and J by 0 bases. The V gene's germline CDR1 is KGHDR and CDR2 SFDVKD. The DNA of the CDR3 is TGTGCCACCAGTGACTCGCGGGACAGGTACTCCTACGAGCAGTACTTC. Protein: CATSDSRDRYSYEQYF.

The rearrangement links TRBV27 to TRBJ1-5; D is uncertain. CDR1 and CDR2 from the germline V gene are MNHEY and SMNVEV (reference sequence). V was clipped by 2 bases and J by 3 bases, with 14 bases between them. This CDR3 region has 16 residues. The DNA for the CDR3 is TGTGCCAGCAGTTTAACCGGTCAGGCGCACAATCAGCCCCAGCATTTT. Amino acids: CASSLTGQAHNQPQHF.

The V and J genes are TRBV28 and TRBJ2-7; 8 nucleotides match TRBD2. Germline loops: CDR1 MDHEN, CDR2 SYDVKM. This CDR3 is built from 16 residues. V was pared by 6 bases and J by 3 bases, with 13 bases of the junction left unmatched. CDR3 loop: CASRHSGGQGNYEQYF. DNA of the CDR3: TGTGCCAGCAGACACTCGGGAGGGCAGGGGAACTACGAGCAGTACTTC. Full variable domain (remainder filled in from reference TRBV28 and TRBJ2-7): DVKVTQSSRYLVKRTGEKVFLECVQDMDHENMFWYRQDPGLGLRLIYFSYDVKMKEKGDIPEGYSVSREKKERFSLILESASTNQTSMYLCASRHSGGQGNYEQYFGPGTRLTVT.

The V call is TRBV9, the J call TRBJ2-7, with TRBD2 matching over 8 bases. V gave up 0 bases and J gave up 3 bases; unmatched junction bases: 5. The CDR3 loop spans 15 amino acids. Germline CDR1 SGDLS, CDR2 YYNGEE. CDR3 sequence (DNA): TGTGCCAGCAGCGTAGATACTAGCGGAATCTACGAGCAGTACTTC. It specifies CASSVDTSGIYEQYF.

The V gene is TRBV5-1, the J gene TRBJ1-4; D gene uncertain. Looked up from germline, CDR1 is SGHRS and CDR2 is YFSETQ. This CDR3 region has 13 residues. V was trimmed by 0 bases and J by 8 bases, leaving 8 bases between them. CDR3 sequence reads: CASSLGAREKLFF. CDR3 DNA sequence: TGCGCCAGCAGCTTGGGGGCCCGGGAAAAACTGTTTTTT.

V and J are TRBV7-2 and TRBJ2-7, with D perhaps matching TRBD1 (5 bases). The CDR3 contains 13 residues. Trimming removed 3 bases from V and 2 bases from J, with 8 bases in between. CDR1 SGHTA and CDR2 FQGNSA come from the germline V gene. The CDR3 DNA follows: TGTGCCAGCAGCTTCGGCAGGGCCTACGAGCAGTACTTC. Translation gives CASSFGRAYEQYF. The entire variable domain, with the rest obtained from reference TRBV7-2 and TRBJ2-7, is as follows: GAGVSQSPSNKVTEKGKDVELRCDPISGHTALYWYRQSLGQGLEFLIYFQGNSAPDKSGLPSDRFSAERTGGSVSTLTIQRTQQEDSAVYLCASSFGRAYEQYFGPGTRLTVT.

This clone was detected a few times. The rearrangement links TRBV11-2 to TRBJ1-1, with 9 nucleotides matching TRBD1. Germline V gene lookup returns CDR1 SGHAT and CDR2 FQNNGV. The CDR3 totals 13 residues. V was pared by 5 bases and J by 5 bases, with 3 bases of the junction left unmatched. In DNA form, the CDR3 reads TGTGCCAGCAGCCCGGGACAGGGTACTGAAGCTTTCTTT. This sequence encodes CASSPGQGTEAFF.

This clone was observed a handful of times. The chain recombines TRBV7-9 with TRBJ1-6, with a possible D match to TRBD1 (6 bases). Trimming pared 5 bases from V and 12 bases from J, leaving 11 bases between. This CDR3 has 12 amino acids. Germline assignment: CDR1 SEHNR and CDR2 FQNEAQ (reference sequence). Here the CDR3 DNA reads TGTGCCAGCAGCAGTATACAGGGACCCCTCCACTTT. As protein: CASSSIQGPLHF.

In DNA form, the CDR3 reads TGTGCCAGCAGTTTCGGGAGGTCCTACGAGCAGTACTTC. It codes for CASSFGRSYEQYF. The chain carries TRBV27 and TRBJ2-7; TRBD2 matches 7 bases. This CDR3 is built from 13 residues. Per germline, CDR1 MNHEY and CDR2 SMNVEV (reference sequence). Trimming removed 3 bases from V and 1 base from J; junction bases left unmatched: 0.

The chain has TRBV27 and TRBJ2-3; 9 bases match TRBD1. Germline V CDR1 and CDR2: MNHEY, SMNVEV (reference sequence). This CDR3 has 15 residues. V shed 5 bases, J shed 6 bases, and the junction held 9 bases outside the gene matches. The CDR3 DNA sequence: TGTGCCAGCAGTAAACAGGGGGCAAGTTGGGATACGCAGTATTTT. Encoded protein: CASSKQGASWDTQYF.

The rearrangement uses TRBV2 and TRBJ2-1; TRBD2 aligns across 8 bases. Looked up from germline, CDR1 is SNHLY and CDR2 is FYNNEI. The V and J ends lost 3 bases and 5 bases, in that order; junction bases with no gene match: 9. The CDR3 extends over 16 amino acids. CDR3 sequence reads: CASSDMRGLGDNEQFF. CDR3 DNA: TGTGCCAGCAGTGACATGCGGGGACTAGGCGACAATGAGCAGTTCTTC.

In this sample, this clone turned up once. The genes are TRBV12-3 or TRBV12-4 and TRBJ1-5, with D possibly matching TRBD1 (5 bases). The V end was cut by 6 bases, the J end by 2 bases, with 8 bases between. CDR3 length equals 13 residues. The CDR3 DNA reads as TGTGCCAGCAGCCCGGGGGGCAATCAGCCCCAGCATTTT. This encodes CASSPGGNQPQHF.

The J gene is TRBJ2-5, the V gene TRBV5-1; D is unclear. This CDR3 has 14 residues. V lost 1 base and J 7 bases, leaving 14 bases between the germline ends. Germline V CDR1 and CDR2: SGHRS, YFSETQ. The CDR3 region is CASSLHGDLGTQYF. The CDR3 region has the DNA TGCGCCAGCAGCTTGCATGGTGACCTAGGGACCCAGTACTTC.

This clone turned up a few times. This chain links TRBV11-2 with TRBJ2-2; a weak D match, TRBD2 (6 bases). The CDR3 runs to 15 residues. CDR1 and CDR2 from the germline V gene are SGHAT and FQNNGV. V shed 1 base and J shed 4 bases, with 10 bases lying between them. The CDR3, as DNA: TGTGCCAGCAGCTTAGCGGGAGAGGGCACCGGGGAGCTGTTTTTT. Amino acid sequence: CASSLAGEGTGELFF.

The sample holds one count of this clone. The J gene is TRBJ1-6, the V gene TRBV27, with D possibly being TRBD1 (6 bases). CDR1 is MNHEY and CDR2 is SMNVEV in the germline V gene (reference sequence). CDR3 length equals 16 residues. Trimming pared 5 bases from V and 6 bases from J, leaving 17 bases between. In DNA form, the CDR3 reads TGTGCCAGCAGTCCGTCCTCAGACAGGCCTAATTCACCCCTCCACTTT. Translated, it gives CASSPSSDRPNSPLHF.

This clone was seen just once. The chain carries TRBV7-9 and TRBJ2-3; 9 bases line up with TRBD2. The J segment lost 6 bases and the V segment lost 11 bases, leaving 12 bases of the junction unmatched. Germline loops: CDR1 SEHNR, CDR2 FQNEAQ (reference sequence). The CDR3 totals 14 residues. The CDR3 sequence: CAGNLAGDGDTQYF. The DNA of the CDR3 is TGTGCCGGAAACTTAGCGGGAGACGGGGATACGCAGTATTTT.